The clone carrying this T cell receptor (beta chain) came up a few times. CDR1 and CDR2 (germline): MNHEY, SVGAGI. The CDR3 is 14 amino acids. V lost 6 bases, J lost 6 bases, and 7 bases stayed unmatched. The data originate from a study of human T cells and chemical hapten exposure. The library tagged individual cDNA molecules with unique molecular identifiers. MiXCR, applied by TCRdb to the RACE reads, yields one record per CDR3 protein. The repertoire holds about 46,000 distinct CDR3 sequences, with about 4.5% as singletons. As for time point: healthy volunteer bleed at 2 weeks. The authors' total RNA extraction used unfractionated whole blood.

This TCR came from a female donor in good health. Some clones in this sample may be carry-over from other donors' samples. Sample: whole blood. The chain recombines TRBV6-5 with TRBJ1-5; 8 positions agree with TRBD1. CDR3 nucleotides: TGTGCCAGCAGATTCGGACAGGGAAGTCAGCCCCAGCATTTT. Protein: CASRFGQGSQPQHF.